The entry that follows covers one T cell receptor beta chain sequence. Antigen unknown. Use of 60 Vbeta and 13 Jbeta primers characterized the PCR. TCRdb's copy holds only in-frame clones and misses some; the assay was immunoSEQ multiplex PCR. The repertoire holds around 120,000 clones, approximately 85% seen once, with about 11% in the top ten. This entry is derived from a study of cytomegalovirus exposure and HLA in healthy donors. Overall study results and limits: Further analysis, carried out later, found HLA-associated TCR beta chains more clonally expanded than equally common other chains. TCR beta sequences reportedly predicted most subjects' HLA-A and HLA-B alleles accurately. An apparent linkage of common viral pathogens to several of the most significant clusters emerged in a later analysis. Many donors carried some public TCRs, although rarity characterized most TCR sequences.

This receptor was obtained from a male donor in good health and CMV-seropositive. The sequencing input was PBMCs.

CDR3 loop: CASSNQGMSSGANVLTF. The CDR3 coding sequence is TGTGCCAGTAGTAACCAGGGTATGAGCTCTGGGGCCAACGTCCTGACTTTC. V gene TRBV19 combines with J gene TRBJ2-6; D perhaps matches TRBD1 (5 bases). This CDR3 region has 17 residues. The germline gives CDR1 LNHDA, CDR2 SQIVND (reference sequence). V lost 4 bases and J 0 bases, leaving 13 bases between the germline ends.